This T cell receptor (beta chain) was recorded in a study of CD8 T cells in Susac syndrome (dated by TCRdb to the late 2010s). Study-wide context: Whether CD8+ T cell activation and differentiation in Susac syndrome was antigen driven was tested using repertoire sequencing. The clonality of the CD8+ T cell repertoire was compared across about 12 healthy donors, some 14 Susac syndrome patients and about 15 multiple sclerosis patients. General findings and caveats noted by the study authors: The number of individuals in the TCR sequencing and HLA analysis was acknowledged as relatively small.

Counted from cysteine to phenylalanine, this CDR3 has 15 amino acids. CDR3 DNA is the only sequence kept; it has 45 bases, read in frame from the first base. V loses 6 bases at its end and J loses 2 bases; junction bases beyond the gene matches: 6. Looking up the germline V gene yields CDR1 LGHNT and CDR2 FRNRAP. Peripheral blood CD8+ and CD4+ T cells from healthy donors, Susac syndrome patients and multiple sclerosis patients were profiled using high-throughput TCR beta sequencing. The multiple sclerosis controls were treatment-naive patients whose relapsing-remitting disease, either stable or active, fulfilled the revised McDonald criteria. Bulk CD8+ and CD4+ T cells were purified by magnetic negative isolation, while CD8+ TEMRA cells were enriched using FACS. Blood was collected in EDTA tubes and processed within 24 hours, with PBMCs isolated through density gradient centrifugation. PBMCs intended for TCR sequencing were cryopreserved in liquid nitrogen and thawed later in a water bath at 37 degrees C. Purity of sorted or isolated CD4+, CD8+ and CD8+ TEMRA cells was at least 90%.

On this clonotype itself: What this receptor recognizes is not known. No base qualities exist here, and no much larger clone lies one base off it.

RNA was extracted using the RNeasy kit, and about 0.45 to 1 ug of the RNA was reverse transcribed with random hexamers. TCR beta CDR3 regions were amplified with the immunoSEQ multiplex PCR assay covering 54 Vbeta and 13 Jbeta segments. PCR amplification bias was corrected by using a synthetic template baseline for primer optimization and computational correction. Regarding the original processing steps: Reads were annotated to V, D and J genes according to IMGT and were analyzed with immunoSEQ Analyzer, with only productive sequences retained. Clonality was calculated as one minus the Shannon entropy normalized by log2 of the number of productive unique sequences. For each patient and control, public and private clones were evaluated within the 100 most prevalent clones. Susac-specific clones were defined as absent from healthy and MS cohorts, over a thousand published viral clones and other ImmuneACCESS disease sequences. In TCRdb, the public reads were trimmed at Q25 with fastp and aligned with MiXCR, with productive beta chains retained. All rows with the same CDR3 protein become a single entry with the most common DNA and genes. TCRdb's processing, not the study's, gives the V and J calls here. This sample has fewer than 200,000 distinct CDR3 sequences in its table, and about 95% of those were observed once. Around 0.15% of the sample comes from the top ten.

This sequence uses TRBV12-5 and TRBJ2-1; the central 8 bases match TRBD2. The TCR was taken from a human donor with multiple sclerosis. Sequenced: CD8+ T cells from PBMCs. The DNA sequence reads TGTGCTAGTGGACAACGGGAGGGGGCCTACAATGAGCAGTTCTTC. It encodes CASGQREGAYNEQFF.